Listed here are 10 T cell receptor beta chains from one sample, sequenced in a study of graft-versus-host responses after intestinal transplantation. These TCRs are of unknown antigen specificity. Assay: immunoSEQ multiplex PCR; the TCRdb copy retains only in-frame clones and omits some. The data hold about 130,000 clones, with approximately 91% observed a single time. This specimen was unstimulated CD4+ T cells sorted from spleen or lymph node cells, taken before intestinal transplant. The receptors stem from a human donor who received an intestinal transplant.

V usage is TRBV5-1 and J usage is TRBJ2-5, with 8 bases identical to TRBD2. The junction had 12 bases not matched to a gene; V was cut back by 4 bases and J by 4 bases. The CDR3 loop spans 16 amino acids. Germline lookup yields CDR1 SGHRS and CDR2 YFSETQ. DNA for the CDR3: TGCGCCAGCAGCCCCGTTATGAGCGGGAGTGGAGAGACCCAGTACTTC. Its translation is CASSPVMSGSGETQYF.

The chain employs TRBV29-1 and TRBJ2-3, with 8 bases fitting TRBD1. V was pared by 2 bases and J by 3 bases, with 13 bases of the junction left unmatched. This CDR3 is built from 17 residues. In germline, CDR1 is SQVTM, CDR2 ANQGSEA. The CDR3 DNA follows: TGCAGCGTTGAACGGCAGGGGGCCTTATACACTACAGATACGCAGTATTTT. Residues: CSVERQGALYTTDTQYF.

On this clone itself: The junction shows a germline mismatch at one end, possibly a read error. This specimen includes other DNA sequences encoding the same CDR3. The V and J genes are TRBV28 and TRBJ1-1, with D possibly being TRBD1 (6 bases). CDR1 MDHEN and CDR2 SYDVKM come from the germline V gene. This CDR3 comprises 14 residues. The CDR3 spells CASSKKLGDTEAFF. The CDR3, as DNA: TGTGCCAGCAGCAAAAAACTAGGGGACACCGAAGCTTTCTTT.

This rearrangement joins TRBV28 to TRBJ1-1, with D perhaps matching TRBD1 (6 bases). Germline assignment: CDR1 MDHEN and CDR2 SYDVKM. Deletions cut 7 bases from V and 10 bases from J, with 25 bases between. CDR3 size: 15 residues. Here the CDR3 reads CASTITGPGGPPAFF. Here the CDR3 DNA reads TGTGCCAGCACCATAACCGGACCCGGGGGGCCACCAGCTTTCTTT.

The chain links TRBV28 to TRBJ1-6; possible D gene TRBD1, 6 bases. Germline CDR1 MDHEN, CDR2 SYDVKM. This CDR3 has 14 amino acids. The V end lost 6 bases, the J end lost 7 bases, and 13 bases lay between the germline ends. CDR3 DNA: TGTGCCAGCAGAACAGGGTTCAGGAATTCACCCCTCCACTTT. Translation: CASRTGFRNSPLHF.

This chain connects TRBV9 to TRBJ2-7; D assignment may be TRBD1 or TRBD2 (5 bases each). The V gene's germline CDR1 is SGDLS and CDR2 YYNGEE. The V end was cut by 2 bases, the J end by 3 bases, with 12 bases between. The CDR3 length is 14 residues. The CDR3 coding sequence is TGTGCCAGCAGCGTGGGACCTCCTTTCTACGAGCAGTACTTC. It yields the protein CASSVGPPFYEQYF. Based on the CDR3 plus reference TRBV9 and TRBJ2-7, the full variable domain is DSGVTQTPKHLITATGQRVTLRCSPRSGDLSVYWYQQSLDQGLQFLIQYYNGEERAKGNILERFSAQQFPDLHSELNLSSLELGDSALYFCASSVGPPFYEQYFGPGTRLTVT.

The chain joins TRBV5-4 to TRBJ2-3, with 13 bases lining up with TRBD2. The V segment lost 2 bases and the J segment 4 bases; nucleotides outside the gene matches: 10. This CDR3 spans 18 amino acids. From germline, CDR1 is SGHNT and CDR2 YYREEE (reference sequence). The CDR3 nucleotides read TGTGCCAGCAGCTTTCCCCTAACTAGCGGGAGGGCCTCAGATACGCAGTATTTT. Translation gives CASSFPLTSGRASDTQYF.

The chain combines TRBV28 with TRBJ2-3; D may be TRBD1 (5 bases). Trimming removed 3 bases from V and 1 base from J, with 5 bases in between. CDR1 and CDR2 from the germline V gene are MDHEN and SYDVKM. The CDR3 length is 13 residues. The DNA for the CDR3 is TGTGCCAGCAGTTTCAGGGGCACAGATACGCAGTATTTT. This codes for CASSFRGTDTQYF.

The genes are TRBV19 and TRBJ1-5, with 7 bases matching TRBD1. The CDR3 runs to 15 residues. The V and J ends lost 1 base and 3 bases, in that order; junction bases with no gene match: 3. CDR1 is LNHDA, CDR2 SQIVND, per germline (reference sequence). The CDR3 loop reads CASSIADRVNQPQHF. DNA for the CDR3: TGTGCCAGTAGTATAGCCGACAGGGTCAATCAGCCCCAGCATTTT.

This chain connects TRBV12-5 to TRBJ2-6; D assignment may be TRBD1 or TRBD2 (5 bases each). The germline CDR1 and CDR2 sequences are LGHNT and FRNRAP. The length of the CDR3 is 18 residues. The ends were cut back, 1 base at V and 2 bases at J, with 15 bases in the middle. CDR3 sequence: CASGLDWGSGAGANVLTF. The DNA of the CDR3 is TGTGCTAGTGGTTTGGATTGGGGGTCTGGGGCTGGGGCCAACGTCCTGACTTTC.